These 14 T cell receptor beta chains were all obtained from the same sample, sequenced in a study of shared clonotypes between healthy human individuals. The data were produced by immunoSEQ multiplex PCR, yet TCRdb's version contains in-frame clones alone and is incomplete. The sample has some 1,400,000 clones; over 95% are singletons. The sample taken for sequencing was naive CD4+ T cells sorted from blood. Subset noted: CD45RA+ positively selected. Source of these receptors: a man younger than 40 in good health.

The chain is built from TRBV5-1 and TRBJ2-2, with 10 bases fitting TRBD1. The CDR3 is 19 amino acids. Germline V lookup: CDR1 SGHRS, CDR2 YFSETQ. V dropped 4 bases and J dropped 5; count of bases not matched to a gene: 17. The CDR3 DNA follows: TGCGCCAGCAGCACCCACCAGGGACAGGGGTCTGTTTCAACCGGGGAGCTGTTTTTT. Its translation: CASSTHQGQGSVSTGELFF.

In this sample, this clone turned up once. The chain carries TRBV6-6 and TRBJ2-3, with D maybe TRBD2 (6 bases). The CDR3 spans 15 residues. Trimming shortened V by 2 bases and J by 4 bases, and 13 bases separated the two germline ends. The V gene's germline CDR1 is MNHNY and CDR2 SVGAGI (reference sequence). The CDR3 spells CASSYIGLSPDTQYF. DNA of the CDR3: TGTGCCAGCAGTTACATCGGACTATCCCCAGATACGCAGTATTTT.

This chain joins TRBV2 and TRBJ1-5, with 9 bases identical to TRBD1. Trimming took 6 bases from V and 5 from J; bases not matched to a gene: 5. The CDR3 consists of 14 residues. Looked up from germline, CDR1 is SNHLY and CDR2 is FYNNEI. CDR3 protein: CASRETGGDQPQHF. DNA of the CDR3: TGTGCCAGCAGAGAGACAGGGGGAGATCAGCCCCAGCATTTT.

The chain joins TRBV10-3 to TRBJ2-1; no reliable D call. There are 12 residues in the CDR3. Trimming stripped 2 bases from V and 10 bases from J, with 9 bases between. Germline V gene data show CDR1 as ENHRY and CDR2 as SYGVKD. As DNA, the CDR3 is TGTGCCATCAGTGAGGGCTCAACAGAGCAGTTCTTC. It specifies CAISEGSTEQFF.

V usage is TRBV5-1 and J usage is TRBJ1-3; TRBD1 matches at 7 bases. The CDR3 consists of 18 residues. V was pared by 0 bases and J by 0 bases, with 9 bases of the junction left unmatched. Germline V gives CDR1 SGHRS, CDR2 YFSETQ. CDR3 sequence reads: CASSLGRRGPHSGNTIYF. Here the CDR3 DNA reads TGCGCCAGCAGCTTGGGGAGGAGGGGGCCACACTCTGGAAACACCATATATTTT.

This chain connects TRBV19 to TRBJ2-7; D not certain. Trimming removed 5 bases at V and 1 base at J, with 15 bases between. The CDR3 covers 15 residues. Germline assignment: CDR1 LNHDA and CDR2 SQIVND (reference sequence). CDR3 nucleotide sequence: TGTGCCAGTAGTCCCAGACAAATCTTATCCTACGAGCAGTACTTC. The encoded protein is CASSPRQILSYEQYF.

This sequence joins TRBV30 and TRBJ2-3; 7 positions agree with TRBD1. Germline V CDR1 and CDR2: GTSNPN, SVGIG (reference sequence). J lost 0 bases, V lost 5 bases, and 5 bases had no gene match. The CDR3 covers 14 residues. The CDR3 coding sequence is TGTGCCTGGGGGTACAGGGGAAGCACAGATACGCAGTATTTT. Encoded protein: CAWGYRGSTDTQYF.

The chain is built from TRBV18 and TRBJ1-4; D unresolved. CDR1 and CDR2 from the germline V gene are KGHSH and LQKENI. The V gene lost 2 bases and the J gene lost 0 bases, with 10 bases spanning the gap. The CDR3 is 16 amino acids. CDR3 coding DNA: TGTGCCAGCTCACCAGGGGATGGAACAACTAATGAAAAACTGTTTTTT. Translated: CASSPGDGTTNEKLFF.

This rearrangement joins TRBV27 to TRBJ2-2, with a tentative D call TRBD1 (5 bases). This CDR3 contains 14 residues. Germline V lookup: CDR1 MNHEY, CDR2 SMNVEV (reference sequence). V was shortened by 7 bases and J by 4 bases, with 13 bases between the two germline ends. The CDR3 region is CASKRGSATGELFF. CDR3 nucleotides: TGTGCCAGCAAAAGGGGCTCGGCCACCGGGGAGCTGTTTTTT.

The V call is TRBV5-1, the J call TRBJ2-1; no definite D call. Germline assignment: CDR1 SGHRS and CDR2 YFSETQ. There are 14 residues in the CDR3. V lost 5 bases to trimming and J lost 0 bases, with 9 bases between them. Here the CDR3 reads CASSESSSYNEQFF. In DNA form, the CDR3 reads TGCGCCAGCAGTGAATCCAGCTCCTACAATGAGCAGTTCTTC.

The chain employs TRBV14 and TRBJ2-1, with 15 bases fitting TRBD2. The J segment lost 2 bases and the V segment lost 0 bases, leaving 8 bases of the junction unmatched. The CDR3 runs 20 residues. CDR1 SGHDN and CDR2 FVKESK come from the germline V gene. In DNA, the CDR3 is TGTGCCAGCAGCCAAGATCTTGGACTAGCGGGAGGGAGTGCCTACAATGAGCAGTTCTTC. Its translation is CASSQDLGLAGGSAYNEQFF.

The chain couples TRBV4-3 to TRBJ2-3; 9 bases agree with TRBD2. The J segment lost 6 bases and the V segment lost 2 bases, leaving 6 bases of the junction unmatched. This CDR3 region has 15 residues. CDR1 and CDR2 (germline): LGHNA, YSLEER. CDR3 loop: CASSQIAGVGDTQYF. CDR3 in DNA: TGCGCCAGCAGCCAAATAGCGGGAGTAGGGGATACGCAGTATTTT.

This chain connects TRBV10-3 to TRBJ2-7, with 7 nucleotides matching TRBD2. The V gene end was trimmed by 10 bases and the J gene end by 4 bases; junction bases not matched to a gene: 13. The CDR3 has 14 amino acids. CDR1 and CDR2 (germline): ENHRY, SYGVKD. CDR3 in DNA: TGTGCCACACTGACGGGGGAGGGTTATTACGAGCAGTACTTC. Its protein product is CATLTGEGYYEQYF.

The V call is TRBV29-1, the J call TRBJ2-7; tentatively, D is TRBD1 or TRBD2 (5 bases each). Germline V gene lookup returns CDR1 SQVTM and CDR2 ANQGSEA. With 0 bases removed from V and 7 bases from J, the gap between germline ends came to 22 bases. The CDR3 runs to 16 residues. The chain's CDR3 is CSVEEARLGLSGEQYF. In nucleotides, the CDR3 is TGCAGCGTTGAAGAGGCCCGGTTAGGACTCTCAGGGGAGCAGTACTTC.